A single sample gave rise to the 16 T cell receptor beta chains below, sequenced in a study of siplizumab effects on memory and regulatory T cells. TCRdb keeps only in-frame clones here, not all; method: immunoSEQ multiplex PCR. In the table there are roughly 100,000 clones, approximately 94% of which are singletons. What was sequenced was CD4+ T cells sorted from blood. These TCRs come from a human donor in good health.

The chain is built from TRBV7-8 and TRBJ2-7; the match to TRBD2 covers 9 bases. This CDR3 comprises 18 residues. J lost 0 bases, V lost 0 bases, and 9 bases had no gene match. CDR1 SGHVS and CDR2 FQNEAQ come from the germline V gene. The CDR3 DNA reads as TGTGCCAGCAGCTTAGCGCGACTAGCGGCCTACCACTCCTACGAGCAGTACTTC. Translating gives CASSLARLAAYHSYEQYF.

J is TRBJ1-6 and V is TRBV5-1; D is unresolved. The CDR3 runs 14 residues. Per the germline V gene, CDR1 is SGHRS and CDR2 is YFSETQ. Trimming removed 2 bases from V and 8 bases from J, with 11 bases in between. In nucleotides, the CDR3 is TGCGCCAGCAGCTTAGGCACGGGCGATTCACCCCTCCACTTT. It codes for CASSLGTGDSPLHF.

The rearrangement links TRBV7-2 to TRBJ2-1; 11 bases map to TRBD2. The CDR3 runs 15 residues. Germline trimming cut 5 bases from V and 7 bases from J; bases unmatched to any gene: 7. CDR1 is SGHTA and CDR2 is FQGNSA in the germline V gene. The CDR3 sequence is CASSITSGRRNEQFF. The CDR3, as DNA: TGTGCCAGCAGCATTACTAGCGGGAGAAGGAATGAGCAGTTCTTC. Based on the CDR3 plus reference TRBV7-2 and TRBJ2-1, the full variable domain is GAGVSQSPSNKVTEKGKDVELRCDPISGHTALYWYRQSLGQGLEFLIYFQGNSAPDKSGLPSDRFSAERTGGSVSTLTIQRTQQEDSAVYLCASSITSGRRNEQFFGPGTRLTVL.

The V and J genes are TRBV7-9 and TRBJ1-2; 11 positions match TRBD1. With V trimmed by 5 bases and J by 7 bases, 6 bases remained unmatched. This CDR3 region has 14 residues. The V gene's germline CDR1 is SEHNR and CDR2 FQNEAQ (reference sequence). The DNA of the CDR3 is TGTGCCAGCAGCGCGGGACAGGGGGGTCGTGGCTACACCTTC. It yields the protein CASSAGQGGRGYTF.

This chain joins TRBV11-3 and TRBJ1-1; D ambiguous. This CDR3 is built from 12 residues. V was trimmed by 7 bases and J by 11 bases, leaving 17 bases between them. CDR1 SGHNT and CDR2 YENEEA come from the germline V gene. In nucleotides, the CDR3 is TGTGCCAGCACCTATCTCGGGCAATCGGCTTTCTTT. Amino acids: CASTYLGQSAFF.

The chain recombines TRBV4-2 with TRBJ2-3; 13 bases agree with TRBD2. Germline-derived CDR1 and CDR2 are LGHNA and YNFKEQ. CDR3 size: 19 residues. The J segment lost 0 bases and the V segment lost 0 bases, leaving 6 bases of the junction unmatched. Here the CDR3 reads CASSQDSLAGGSSTDTQYF. The CDR3 DNA is TGTGCCAGCAGCCAAGATTCACTAGCGGGGGGGTCTAGCACAGATACGCAGTATTTT.

This sequence joins TRBV19 and TRBJ1-3; no clear D. V lost 6 bases to trimming and J lost 0 bases, with 12 bases between them. The CDR3 totals 15 residues. Germline-derived CDR1 and CDR2 are LNHDA and SQIVND (reference sequence). The CDR3 DNA follows: TGTGCCAGTAGCCCGTGGACCGGCTCTGGAAACACCATATATTTT. It encodes CASSPWTGSGNTIYF. The full variable domain, completed using reference TRBV19 and TRBJ1-3, is DGGITQSPKYLFRKEGQNVTLSCEQNLNHDAMYWYRQDPGQGLRLIYYSQIVNDFQKGDIAEGYSVSREKKESFPLTVTSAQKNPTAFYLCASSPWTGSGNTIYFGEGSWLTVV.

This chain uses TRBV9 with TRBJ2-2; 11 bases fit TRBD2. The junction had 7 bases not matched to a gene; V was cut back by 4 bases and J by 5 bases. CDR1 and CDR2 from the germline V gene are SGDLS and YYNGEE. This CDR3 is 16 amino acids long. The CDR3 spells CASSPLAGGWTGELFF. The CDR3 DNA follows: TGTGCCAGCAGCCCCCTAGCGGGGGGTTGGACCGGGGAGCTGTTTTTT.

J is TRBJ1-1 and V is TRBV6-1, with a possible D match to TRBD1 (5 bases). Germline V gene sequence: CDR1 MNHNS, CDR2 SASEGT. V dropped 3 bases and J dropped 13 bases, with 12 bases sitting between them. The CDR3 runs 11 residues. CDR3 region: CASSEQGLGFF. CDR3 in DNA: TGTGCCAGCAGTGAGCAGGGTTTGGGTTTCTTT.

The V gene is TRBV7-2, the J gene TRBJ2-3, with 7 positions matching TRBD1. There are 13 residues in the CDR3. CDR1 is SGHTA and CDR2 is FQGNSA in the germline V gene. With 1 base clipped from V and 12 bases from J, the junction kept 7 bases outside the gene matches. CDR3 DNA: TGTGCCAGCAGCTTAGGAGGGACAGCGTTCCAGTATTTT. Translating it yields CASSLGGTAFQYF. Full variable domain (outside the CDR3, taken from reference TRBV7-2 and TRBJ2-3): GAGVSQSPSNKVTEKGKDVELRCDPISGHTALYWYRQSLGQGLEFLIYFQGNSAPDKSGLPSDRFSAERTGGSVSTLTIQRTQQEDSAVYLCASSLGGTAFQYFGPGTRLTVL.

The chain uses TRBV30 and TRBJ1-5, with TRBD1 identical over 8 bases. Losses at the gene ends were 2 bases for V and 7 bases for J; bases not matched to a gene: 4. The CDR3 is made up of 13 amino acids. From germline, CDR1 is GTSNPN and CDR2 SVGIG (reference sequence). The CDR3 nucleotides read TGTGCCTGGAGTACAGGGGGAGGGCAGCCCCAGCATTTT. Amino acids: CAWSTGGGQPQHF.

The rearrangement joins TRBV6-6 to TRBJ2-5; 7 bases match TRBD1. The J call could be wrong; TRBJ2-7 is a better fit for the DNA end. The CDR3 runs to 14 residues. CDR1 and CDR2 (germline): MNHNY, SVGAGI (reference sequence). The CDR3 loop reads CASSYNRGVYEQYF. The CDR3 DNA is TGTGCCAGCAGTTACAACAGGGGAGTCTACGAGCAGTACTTC.

V is TRBV18 and J is TRBJ1-1; TRBD1 agrees at 10 bases. This CDR3 comprises 15 residues. V lost 3 bases and J lost 5; bases outside the gene matches: 6. Germline V gene sequence: CDR1 KGHSH, CDR2 LQKENI. CDR3 in DNA: TGTGCCAGCTCACCCTTAGACAGGGGGCTTACTGAAGCTTTCTTT. Residues: CASSPLDRGLTEAFF.

The V gene is TRBV21-1, the J gene TRBJ2-3; the table's TRBD2 call for D was not verified on the DNA. TRBV21-1 is classified as a pseudogene. CDR3 size: 17 residues. CDR3 residues: CASSKVAAGGPRDTQYF. The CDR3 DNA reads as TGTGCCAGCAGCAAAGTTGCGGCGGGAGGGCCAAGAGATACGCAGTATTTT.

The chain has TRBV5-1 and TRBJ2-2; TRBD2 matches 7 bases. The CDR3 has 16 residues. J lost 5 bases, V lost 0 bases, and 7 bases had no gene match. Germline CDR1 SGHRS, CDR2 YFSETQ. The CDR3 sequence is CASSLAMREITGELFF. The CDR3 coding sequence is TGCGCCAGCAGCTTGGCCATGCGGGAGATTACCGGGGAGCTGTTTTTT.

The rearrangement uses TRBV14 and TRBJ1-2, with D possibly TRBD1 on 5 matching bases. The V gene's germline CDR1 is SGHDN and CDR2 FVKESK. Trimming left V 1 base short and J 5 bases short, with 14 bases between. CDR3 length: 15 amino acids. The CDR3 sequence is CASSQVEGPEYGYTF. Written as DNA, the CDR3 is TGTGCCAGCAGCCAAGTTGAGGGACCCGAATATGGCTACACCTTC.